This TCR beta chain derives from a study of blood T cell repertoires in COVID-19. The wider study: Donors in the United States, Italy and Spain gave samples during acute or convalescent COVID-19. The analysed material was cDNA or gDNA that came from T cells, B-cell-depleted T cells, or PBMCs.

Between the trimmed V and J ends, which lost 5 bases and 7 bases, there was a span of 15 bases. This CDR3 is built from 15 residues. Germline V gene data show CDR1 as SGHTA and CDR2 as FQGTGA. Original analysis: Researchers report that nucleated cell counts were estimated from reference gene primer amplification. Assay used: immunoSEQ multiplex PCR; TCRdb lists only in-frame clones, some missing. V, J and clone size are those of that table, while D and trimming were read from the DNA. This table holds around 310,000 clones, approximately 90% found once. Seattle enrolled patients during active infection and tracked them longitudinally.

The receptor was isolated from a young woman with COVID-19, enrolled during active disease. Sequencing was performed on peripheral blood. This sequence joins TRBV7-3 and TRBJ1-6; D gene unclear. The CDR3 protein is CASSRRTRGNSPLHF. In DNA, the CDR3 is TGTGCCAGCAGCCGTCGGACGAGAGGGAATTCACCCCTCCACTTT. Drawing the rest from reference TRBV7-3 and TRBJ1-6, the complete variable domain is GAGVSQTPSNKVTEKGKYVELRCDPISGHTALYWYRQSLGQGPEFLIYFQGTGAADDSGLPNDRFFAVRPEGSVSTLKIQRTERGDSAVYLCASSRRTRGNSPLHFGNGTRLTVT.